Listed here are 13 T cell receptor beta chains from one sample, sequenced in a study of T cells in Graves' hyperthyroidism and ophthalmopathy. TCR beta CDR3 regions were amplified from RNA. Initially, a first-round RT-PCR of the TCR CDR3 employed the HTBI primer set. TCRdb re-derived calls from the multiplex PCR reads in MiXCR, one entry per CDR3 protein. Here the sample spans roughly 650,000 distinct CDR3 sequences, roughly 16% being singletons. The material sequenced was blood. These receptors came from a middle-aged woman with Graves' ophthalmopathy.

With regard to this clonotype: This may arise from a read error, as a much more abundant clone is one base away. This is likely a read error, given that the CDR3 carries no conserved phenylalanine or tryptophan at its end. This chain joins TRBV2 and TRBJ2-3, with a possible D match to TRBD2 (6 bases). Per the germline V gene, CDR1 is SNHLY and CDR2 is FYNNEI. This CDR3 is built from 14 residues. The CDR3 reads CASKGPTSTGTQYL. The CDR3 DNA follows: TGTGCCAGCAAAGGTCCTACTAGCACAGGTACGCAGTATCTT.

At least ten counts were recorded for this clonotype. The chain is built from TRBV2 and TRBJ2-3; TRBD2 matches 9 bases. Germline V gene sequence: CDR1 SNHLY, CDR2 FYNNEI. The CDR3 consists of 15 residues. The J segment lost 5 bases and the V segment lost 5 bases, leaving 8 bases of the junction unmatched. The CDR3 nucleotides are TGTGCCAGCAGTCTTAGCGGGAGTGGCGAAGATACGCAGTATTTT. It yields the protein CASSLSGSGEDTQYF. The whole variable domain, remainder taken from reference TRBV2 and TRBJ2-3, is EPEVTQTPSHQVTQMGQEVILRCVPISNHLYFYWYRQILGQKVEFLVSFYNNEISEKSEIFDDQFSVERPDGSNFTLKIRSTKLEDSAMYFCASSLSGSGEDTQYFGPGTRLTVL.

The gene calls are TRBV20-1 and TRBJ2-7; 11 bases align to TRBD1. The V segment lost 6 bases and the J segment 2 bases; nucleotides outside the gene matches: 6. The CDR3 contains 14 residues. Germline assignment: CDR1 DFQATT and CDR2 SNEGSKA (reference sequence). The CDR3: CSAGGQGGPYEQYF. CDR3 coding DNA: TGCAGTGCAGGGGGACAGGGGGGTCCCTACGAGCAGTACTTC.

The CDR3 loop is CASGLAGDSYEQYF. CDR3 sequence (DNA): TGTGCTAGTGGCTTAGCGGGGGACTCCTACGAGCAGTACTTC. V and J are TRBV12-5 and TRBJ2-7; 9 nucleotides align to TRBD2. The CDR3 is made up of 14 amino acids. V lost 6 bases and J lost 0; bases outside the gene matches: 3. Per the germline V gene, CDR1 is LGHNT and CDR2 is FRNRAP.

This clonotype was counted at least ten times. V is TRBV11-2 and J is TRBJ2-5; D remains ambiguous. The ends were cut back, 5 bases at V and 0 bases at J, with 13 bases in the middle. CDR1 is SGHAT, CDR2 FQNNGV, per germline. The CDR3 has 15 residues. CDR3 loop: CASSNKVMYQETQYF. The DNA for the CDR3 is TGTGCCAGCAGCAATAAGGTCATGTACCAAGAGACCCAGTACTTC.

This clonotype was found many times. The chain couples TRBV20-1 to TRBJ2-7, with 15 bases lining up with TRBD2. V shed 4 bases, J shed 5 bases, and the junction held 12 bases outside the gene matches. The length of the CDR3 is 17 residues. Germline CDR1 DFQATT, CDR2 SNEGSKA (reference sequence). The CDR3 spells CSAKTPLGLAGGNEQYF. Here the CDR3 DNA reads TGCAGTGCTAAAACCCCATTGGGACTAGCGGGGGGTAACGAGCAGTACTTC.

Many counts were recorded for this clonotype. The chain is built from TRBV30 and TRBJ1-6; D unclear. V gave up 0 bases and J gave up 7 bases, with 7 bases separating them. In germline, CDR1 is GTSNPN, CDR2 SVGIG (reference sequence). This CDR3 is built from 13 residues. CDR3 nucleotide sequence: TGTGCCTGGAGTGTACAGTCCAATTCACCCCTCCACTTT. Translation: CAWSVQSNSPLHF.

This sequence joins TRBV3-1 and TRBJ1-1; D may be TRBD1 (5 bases). The V gene's germline CDR1 is LGHDT and CDR2 YNNKEL (reference sequence). This CDR3 region has 14 residues. V was pared by 2 bases and J by 11 bases, with 18 bases between. The CDR3 here is CASSQQAPQRGAFF. DNA for the CDR3: TGTGCCAGCAGCCAACAAGCTCCTCAGAGGGGCGCTTTCTTT.

This clonotype has more than one count but fewer than ten. The genes are TRBV6-2 or TRBV6-3 and TRBJ2-3; 9 bases align to TRBD2. The CDR3 totals 15 residues. Trimming removed 6 bases from V and 0 bases from J; junction bases left unmatched: 4. CDR1 and CDR2 (germline): MNHEY, SVGEGT. CDR3 DNA sequence: TGTGCCAGCAGGCTAGCGGGGACTAGCACAGATACGCAGTATTTT. Translation gives CASRLAGTSTDTQYF.

The rearrangement links TRBV5-1 to TRBJ2-5, with TRBD2 matching 14 bases. This CDR3 has 15 residues. V gave up 4 bases and J gave up 3 bases; unmatched junction bases: 2. Germline CDR1 reads SGHRS; CDR2 reads YFSETQ. The CDR3 loop is CASSVGLAGEETQYF. The CDR3 DNA follows: TGCGCCAGCAGCGTGGGACTAGCGGGAGAAGAGACCCAGTACTTC. Based on the CDR3 plus reference TRBV5-1 and TRBJ2-5, the full variable domain is KAGVTQTPRYLIKTRGQQVTLSCSPISGHRSVSWYQQTPGQGLQFLFEYFSETQRNKGNFPGRFSGRQFSNSRSEMNVSTLELGDSALYLCASSVGLAGEETQYFGPGTRLLVL.

This clonotype has a count of ten or more. This rearrangement joins TRBV30 to TRBJ1-1; D is undetermined. V was shortened by 1 base and J by 4 bases, with 4 bases between the two germline ends. CDR1 and CDR2 (germline): GTSNPN, SVGIG (reference sequence). CDR3 length: 11 residues. The CDR3: CAWSGSTEAFF. The DNA of the CDR3 is TGTGCCTGGAGTGGGTCCACTGAAGCTTTCTTT.

In its sample, this clonotype was seen many times. The chain combines TRBV11-2 with TRBJ2-1; 7 nucleotides line up with TRBD1. CDR3 length: 17 residues. Germline V lookup: CDR1 SGHAT, CDR2 FQNNGV. The trim removed 0 bases at V and 0 bases at J, leaving 5 bases unmatched. CDR3 nucleotide sequence: TGTGCCAGCAGCTTAGATCCGACAGGGAGCTCCTACAATGAGCAGTTCTTC. Amino acids: CASSLDPTGSSYNEQFF.

This clonotype was recorded many times. The V gene is TRBV5-1, the J gene TRBJ2-4; D gene uncertain. The CDR3 sequence is 15 residues long. The V end was cut by 0 bases, the J end by 0 bases, with 7 bases between. Germline assignment: CDR1 SGHRS and CDR2 YFSETQ. The CDR3 DNA follows: TGCGCCAGCAGCTTGGGGTCATTAGCCAAAAACATTCAGTACTTC. Protein product: CASSLGSLAKNIQYF.